This T cell receptor beta chain was identified in a study of cytomegalovirus exposure and HLA in healthy donors. General observations from the study: One later analysis, an examination of the 120 or so validation repertoires, found that first-cohort TCR clusters tended to co-occur in them.

The CDR3 has 12 residues. Germline CDR1 is MNHEY and CDR2 is SMNVEV (reference sequence). V lost 8 bases to trimming and J lost 4 bases; unmatched junction nucleotides: 4. Method: immunoSEQ multiplex PCR; TCRdb's copy keeps in-frame clones and lacks some. The sample holds roughly 350,000 clones, 75% to 90% seen once. As regards this clone: Its antigen is not identified.

This chain connects TRBV27 to TRBJ2-7; TRBD1 agrees at 8 bases. This TCR was recovered from a woman aged 18-29 years in good health and CMV-seronegative. Sequencing was performed on PBMCs. CDR3 protein: CASGQGAYEQYF. In DNA, the CDR3 is TGTGCCAGCGGGCAGGGGGCTTACGAGCAGTACTTC.